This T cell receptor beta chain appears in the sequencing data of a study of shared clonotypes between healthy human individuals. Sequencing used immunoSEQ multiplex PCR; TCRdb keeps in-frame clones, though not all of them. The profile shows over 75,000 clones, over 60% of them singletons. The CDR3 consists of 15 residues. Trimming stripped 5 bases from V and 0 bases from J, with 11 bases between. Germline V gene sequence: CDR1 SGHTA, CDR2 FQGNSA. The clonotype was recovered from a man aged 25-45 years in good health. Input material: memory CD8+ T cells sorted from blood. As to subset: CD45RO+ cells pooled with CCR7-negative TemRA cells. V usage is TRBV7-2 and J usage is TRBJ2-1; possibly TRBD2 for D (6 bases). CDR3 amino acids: CASSIGTSSYNEQFF. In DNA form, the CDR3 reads TGTGCCAGCAGCATTGGGACTTCCTCCTACAATGAGCAGTTCTTC.